The rows below give T cell receptor beta chains drawn from one sample of a study of T cells in Graves' hyperthyroidism and ophthalmopathy. TCRdb recomputed calls from the multiplex PCR reads with MiXCR, one row per CDR3 protein. This sample carries about 520,000 distinct CDR3 sequences, roughly 24% of them seen once, and the ten largest clones take about 11%. Sequencing was carried out using blood. The origin of the receptors is a woman in her twenties or thirties with Graves' ophthalmopathy. Both conserved end residues are part of each CDR3. The D gene is left open where the match is weak. For some rows the clone size is stated as once, few or many, or as a class when expanded; others skip it.

CDR3 length	clone size	V gene	J gene	D gene	CDR3 DNA	CDR3 protein
13	many	TRBV10-2	TRBJ2-7	NA	TGCGCCAGCAGTGAGGGGACAACCTACGAGCAGTACTTC	CASSEGTTYEQYF
14	few	TRBV4-1	TRBJ2-7	NA	TGCGCCAGCAGCCAAGGGATTCTTTCCTACGAGCAGTACTTC	CASSQGILSYEQYF
12	few	TRBV19	TRBJ2-7	NA	TGTGCCAGTAGCCACCCGGGCTACGAGCAGTACTTC	CASSHPGYEQYF
17	many	TRBV6-5	TRBJ1-5	TRBD1	TGTGCCAGCTATAAGACCTCTTCAAGGACAGGGGTTCAGCCCCAGCATTTT	CASYKTSSRTGVQPQHF
16	few	TRBV6-2/TRBV6-3	TRBJ2-6	TRBD1	TGTGCCAGCAGGATAAGGGACAGGGTTGGGGCCAACGTCCTGACTTTC	CASRIRDRVGANVLTF
15	NA	TRBV12-3/TRBV12-4	TRBJ1-3	TRBD1	TGTGCCAGCACGACCCGGGACAGGGGAAGAAACACCATATATTTT	CASTTRDRGRNTIYF
15	NA	TRBV12-3/TRBV12-4	TRBJ2-7	NA	TGTGCCAGCAGTTGGACCGGCGGCAGCCCCTACGAGCAGTACTTC	CASSWTGGSPYEQYF
12	few	TRBV3-1	TRBJ2-5	NA	TGTGCCAGCAGCCACACAGAAGAGACCCAGTACTTC	CASSHTEETQYF
14	many	TRBV20-1	TRBJ1-2	TRBD1	TGCAGTGCTAGAGACGACAGGGAAAACTATGGCTACACCTTC	CSARDDRENYGYTF
15	once	TRBV6-1	TRBJ1-5	TRBD1	TGTGCCAGCAGTGCCGGGACAGGGGTTAATCAGCCCCAGCATTTT	CASSAGTGVNQPQHF
13	many	TRBV20-1	TRBJ1-2	NA	TGCAGTGCTGGGCAGGACAGTTTCTATGGCTACACCTTC	CSAGQDSFYGYTF
15	many	TRBV20-1	TRBJ1-3	NA	TGCAGTGCTAGAGATCTTAAACAATCAGGAAACACCATATATTTT	CSARDLKQSGNTIYF
15	NA	TRBV29-1	TRBJ2-7	TRBD1	TGCAGCGTTAGTAAGGCACACAGGGGGCGAGGAGAGCAGTACTTC	CSVSKAHRGRGEQYF
14	many	TRBV20-1	TRBJ1-5	NA	TGCAGTGCTGGGACCAGGGGATACAATCAGCCCCAGCATTTT	CSAGTRGYNQPQHF
15	few	TRBV11-2	TRBJ2-5	NA	TGTGCCAGCAGCTTAGTGCCCAGCCTGGGAGAGACCCAGTACTTC	CASSLVPSLGETQYF
15	few	TRBV19	TRBJ2-7	NA	TGTGCCAGTAGTATAGAAGCGTTAAGCTCCTACGAGCAGTACTTC	CASSIEALSSYEQYF
15	many	TRBV6-5	TRBJ1-2	NA	TGTGCCAGCAGTTACGAGGGAGGAACTAACTATGGCTACACCTTC	CASSYEGGTNYGYTF
14	NA	TRBV4-1	TRBJ2-7	TRBD2	TGCGCCAGCAGCCCAGGGAGGGCATCCTACGAGCAGTACTTC	CASSPGRASYEQYF
13	NA	TRBV27	TRBJ2-7	NA	TGTGCCAGCAAGGACCTAGGATCCTACGAGCAGTACTTC	CASKDLGSYEQYF
14	many	TRBV9	TRBJ1-1	NA	TGTGCCAGCAGCACAGAGGCCATGAACACTGAAGCTTTCTTT	CASSTEAMNTEAFF
14	NA	TRBV6-1	TRBJ2-7	NA	TGTGCCAGCAGGACAGGTGGGGATCTCTACGAGCAGTACTTC	CASRTGGDLYEQYF
12	many	TRBV7-2	TRBJ2-5	NA	TGTGCCAGCACCGACGTTGGGGAGACCCAGTACTTC	CASTDVGETQYF
16	NA	TRBV7-6	TRBJ1-3	NA	TGTGCCAGCAGCCCAGGGACACCACACTCTGGAAACACCATATATTTT	CASSPGTPHSGNTIYF
14	many	TRBV12-3/TRBV12-4	TRBJ1-6	NA	TGTGCCAGCAGAGGACAGCTGTTCGGTTCACCCCTCCACTTT	CASRGQLFGSPLHF
11	NA	TRBV29-1	TRBJ1-1	NA	TGCAGCGTTGAATGGATCACTGAAGCTTTCTTT	CSVEWITEAFF
14	NA	TRBV12-3/TRBV12-4	TRBJ1-2	NA	TGTGCCAGCAGCACCGGGACCCATATGTCGGGCTACACCTTC	CASSTGTHMSGYTF
13	NA	TRBV12-3/TRBV12-4	TRBJ2-7	NA	TGTGCCAGCACCCTCGGGGCGGGATACGAGCAGTACTTC	CASTLGAGYEQYF
15	many	TRBV6-2/TRBV6-3	TRBJ1-5	TRBD1	TGTGCCAGCAGTAAACAGGGGACTAGCAATCAGCCCCAGCATTTT	CASSKQGTSNQPQHF
13	many	TRBV2	TRBJ2-7	TRBD2	TGTGCCAGCAGTGCCCTCCTAGCGGGGGAGCAGTACTTC	CASSALLAGEQYF
13	many	TRBV10-3	TRBJ1-1	NA	TGTGCCATCATGGGGCCAGAGGACACTGAAGCTTTCTTT	CAIMGPEDTEAFF
15	many	TRBV5-7	TRBJ1-5	TRBD1	TGTGCCAGCAGCTACCTGGACAGGGCGGGACAGCCCCAGCATTTT	CASSYLDRAGQPQHF
13	many	TRBV6-5	TRBJ1-5	NA	TGTGCCAGCAGGTTCACGGAGCATCAGCCCCAGCATTTT	CASRFTEHQPQHF
13	NA	TRBV20-1	TRBJ2-5	TRBD2	TGCAGTGCGCGTGGGGGGGACCAAGAGACCCAGTACTTC	CSARGGDQETQYF
13	many	TRBV6-1	TRBJ1-1	NA	TGTGCCAGCACCCTAGGGCTGGGGATTGAAGCTTTCTTT	CASTLGLGIEAFF
14	many	TRBV10-3	TRBJ1-5	NA	TGTGCCATCAGTGACCTACGGGGCAATCAGCCCCAGCATTTT	CAISDLRGNQPQHF
16	many	TRBV6-5	TRBJ1-1	TRBD1	TGTGCCAGCAGTTACGATCGACAGGGGGCGAACACTGAAGCTTTCTTT	CASSYDRQGANTEAFF
11	many	TRBV6-1	TRBJ1-1	NA	TGTGCCAGCATCGGGGGAACTGAAGCTTTCTTT	CASIGGTEAFF
15	few	TRBV7-2	TRBJ2-7	NA	TGTGCCAGCAGCTTACTCGGGACCAGTACGCGCGAGCAGTACTTC	CASSLLGTSTREQYF
15	NA	TRBV12-3/TRBV12-4	TRBJ2-5	NA	TGTGCCAGCAGTGCCCACCGTACGGGGCAAGAGGCCCAGTACTTC	CASSAHRTGQEAQYF
13	many	TRBV2	TRBJ1-2	TRBD1	TGTGCCAGCAGTAGACAGGGGGACTTTGGCTACACCTTC	CASSRQGDFGYTF
16	once	TRBV6-2/TRBV6-3	TRBJ2-2	TRBD1	TGTGCCAGCAGTTACGATAGGGACAGTTACACCGGGGAGCTGTTTTTT	CASSYDRDSYTGELFF
17	NA	TRBV2	TRBJ2-1	TRBD1	TGTGCCAGCAGCAATATCTTTAACCCGACAGGGGGCAATGAGCAGTTCTTC	CASSNIFNPTGGNEQFF
16	many	TRBV7-2	TRBJ2-7	TRBD1	TGTGCCAGCAGCCCCACCCGGGGACAGTTATCCTACGAGCAGTACTTC	CASSPTRGQLSYEQYF
16	many	TRBV13	TRBJ2-2	TRBD2	TGTGCCAGCAGCTTGTACGGGGGGGACGGCACCGGGGAGCTGTTTTTT	CASSLYGGDGTGELFF
13	many	TRBV29-1	TRBJ2-7	TRBD1	TGCAGCGTAGTGGACAGGGGGCCGTACGAGCAGTACTTC	CSVVDRGPYEQYF
13	many	TRBV6-2/TRBV6-3	TRBJ2-5	NA	TGTGCCAGCACTGACCCAGAACAAGAGACCCAGTACTTC	CASTDPEQETQYF
13	many	TRBV27	TRBJ1-2	NA	TGTGCCAGCAGTTTAATCTCTGGCTATGGCTACACCTTC	CASSLISGYGYTF
15	many	TRBV7-2	TRBJ2-6	NA	TGTGCCAGCAGCCGGGACGGCTCTGGGGCCAACGTCCTGACTTTC	CASSRDGSGANVLTF
13	NA	TRBV24-1	TRBJ2-4	NA	TGTGCCACCAGCCAAGGGGGGTTTGGCATTCAGTACTTC	CATSQGGFGIQYF
13	many	TRBV7-7	TRBJ2-7	NA	TGTGCTAGCAGCGCTCAACAGGGAGGCGAGCAGTACTTC	CASSAQQGGEQYF
15	NA	TRBV6-1	TRBJ1-5	TRBD1	TGTGCCAGCACCCCGGGACAGGGGGCGGTTCAGCCCCAGCATTTT	CASTPGQGAVQPQHF
16	many	TRBV25-1	TRBJ1-5	NA	TGTGCCAGCAGTGACAGGGCGAGATACGTCAATCAGCCCCAGCATTTT	CASSDRARYVNQPQHF
14	NA	TRBV12-3/TRBV12-4	TRBJ1-2	NA	TGTGCCAGCAGGGGGAGTGCCCCTAACTATGGCTACACCTTC	CASRGSAPNYGYTF
14	many	TRBV2	TRBJ1-1	NA	TGTGCCAGCAGTGAAGAGTCAGGTCCCACTGAAGCTTTCTTT	CASSEESGPTEAFF